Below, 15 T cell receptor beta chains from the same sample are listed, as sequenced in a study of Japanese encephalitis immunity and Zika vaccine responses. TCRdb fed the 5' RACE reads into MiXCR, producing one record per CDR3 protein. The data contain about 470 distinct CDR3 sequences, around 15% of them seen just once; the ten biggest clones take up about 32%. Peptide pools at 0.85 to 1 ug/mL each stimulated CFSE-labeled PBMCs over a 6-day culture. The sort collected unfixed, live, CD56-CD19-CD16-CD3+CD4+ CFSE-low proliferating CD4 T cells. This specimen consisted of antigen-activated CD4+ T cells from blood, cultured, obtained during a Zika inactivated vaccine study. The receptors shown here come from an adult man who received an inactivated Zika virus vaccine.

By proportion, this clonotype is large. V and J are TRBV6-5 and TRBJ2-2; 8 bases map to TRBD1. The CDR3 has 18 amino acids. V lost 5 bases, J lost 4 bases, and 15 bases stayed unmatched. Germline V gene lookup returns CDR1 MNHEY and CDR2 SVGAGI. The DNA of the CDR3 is TGTGCCAGCAGTCAAGAGACAGGGGTGACACACATCACCGGGGAGCTGTTTTTT. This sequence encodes CASSQETGVTHITGELFF.

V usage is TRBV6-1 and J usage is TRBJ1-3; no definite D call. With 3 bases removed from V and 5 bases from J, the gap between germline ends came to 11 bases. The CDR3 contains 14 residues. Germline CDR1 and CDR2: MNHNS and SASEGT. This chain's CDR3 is CASSDYRIRNTIYF. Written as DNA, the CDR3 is TGTGCCAGCAGTGATTATAGGATCAGAAACACCATATATTTT.

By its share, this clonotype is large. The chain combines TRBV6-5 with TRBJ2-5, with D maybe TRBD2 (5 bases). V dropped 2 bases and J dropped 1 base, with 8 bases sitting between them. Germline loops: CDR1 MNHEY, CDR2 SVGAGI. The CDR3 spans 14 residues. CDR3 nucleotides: TGTGCCAGCAGTTACCGAGGGTCCCAAGAGACCCAGTACTTC. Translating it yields CASSYRGSQETQYF.

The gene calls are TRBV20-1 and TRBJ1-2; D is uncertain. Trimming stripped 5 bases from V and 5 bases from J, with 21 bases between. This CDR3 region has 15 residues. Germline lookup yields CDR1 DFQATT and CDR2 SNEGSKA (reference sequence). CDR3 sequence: CSAASQDTLGYGYTF. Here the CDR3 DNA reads TGCAGTGCTGCCTCACAAGATACCTTAGGGTATGGCTACACCTTC.

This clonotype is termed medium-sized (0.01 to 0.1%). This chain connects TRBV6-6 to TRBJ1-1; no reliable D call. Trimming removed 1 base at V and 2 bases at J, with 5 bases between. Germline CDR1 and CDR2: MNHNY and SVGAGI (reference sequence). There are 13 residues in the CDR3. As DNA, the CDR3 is TGTGCCAGCAGTTACTTCGGCAACACTGAAGCTTTCTTT. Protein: CASSYFGNTEAFF.

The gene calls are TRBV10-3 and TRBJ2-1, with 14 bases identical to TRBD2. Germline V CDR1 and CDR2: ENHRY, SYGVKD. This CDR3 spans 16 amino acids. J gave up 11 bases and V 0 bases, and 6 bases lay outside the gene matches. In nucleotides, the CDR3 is TGTGCCATCAGTGAGTCGGCTAGACTAGCGGGGGGGAAGCAGTTCTTC. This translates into CAISESARLAGGKQFF.

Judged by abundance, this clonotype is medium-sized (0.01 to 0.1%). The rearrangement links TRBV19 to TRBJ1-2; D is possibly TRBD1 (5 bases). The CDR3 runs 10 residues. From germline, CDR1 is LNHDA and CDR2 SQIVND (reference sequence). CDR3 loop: CPGGDYGYTF. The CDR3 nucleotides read TGTCCGGGGGGAGACTATGGCTACACCTTC.

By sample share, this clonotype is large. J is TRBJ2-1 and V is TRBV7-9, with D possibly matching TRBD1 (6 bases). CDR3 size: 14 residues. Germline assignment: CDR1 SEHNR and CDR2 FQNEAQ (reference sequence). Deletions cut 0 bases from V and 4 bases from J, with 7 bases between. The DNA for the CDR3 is TGTGCCAGCAGCTTAGCTGGACAGTACAATGAGCAGTTCTTC. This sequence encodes CASSLAGQYNEQFF. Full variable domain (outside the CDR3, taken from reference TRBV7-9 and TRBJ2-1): DTGVSQNPRHKITKRGQNVTFRCDPISEHNRLYWYRQTLGQGPEFLTYFQNEAQLEKSRLLSDRFSAERPKGSFSTLEIQRTEQGDSAMYLCASSLAGQYNEQFFGPGTRLTVL.

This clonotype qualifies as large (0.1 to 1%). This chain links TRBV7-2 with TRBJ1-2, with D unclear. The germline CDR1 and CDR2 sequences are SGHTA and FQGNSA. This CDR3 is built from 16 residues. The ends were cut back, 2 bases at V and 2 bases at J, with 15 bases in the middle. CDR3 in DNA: TGTGCCAGCAGCTTAACATCAGCGATTACCAACTATGGCTACACCTTC. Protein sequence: CASSLTSAITNYGYTF. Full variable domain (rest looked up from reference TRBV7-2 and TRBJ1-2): GAGVSQSPSNKVTEKGKDVELRCDPISGHTALYWYRQSLGQGLEFLIYFQGNSAPDKSGLPSDRFSAERTGGSVSTLTIQRTQQEDSAVYLCASSLTSAITNYGYTFGSGTRLTVV.

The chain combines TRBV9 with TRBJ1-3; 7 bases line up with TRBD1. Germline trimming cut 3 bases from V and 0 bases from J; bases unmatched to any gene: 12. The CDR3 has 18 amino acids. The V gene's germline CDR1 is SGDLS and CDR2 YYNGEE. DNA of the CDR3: TGTGCCAGCAGCGCCCGTGGAGGACAGGACCACTCTGGAAACACCATATATTTT. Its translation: CASSARGGQDHSGNTIYF.

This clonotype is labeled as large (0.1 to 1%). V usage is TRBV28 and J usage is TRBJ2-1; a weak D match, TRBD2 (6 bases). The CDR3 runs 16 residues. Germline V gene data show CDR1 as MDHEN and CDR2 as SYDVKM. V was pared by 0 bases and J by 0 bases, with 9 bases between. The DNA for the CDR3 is TGTGCCAGCAGTTTATGGGGGGGAAGCTCCTACAATGAGCAGTTCTTC. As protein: CASSLWGGSSYNEQFF.

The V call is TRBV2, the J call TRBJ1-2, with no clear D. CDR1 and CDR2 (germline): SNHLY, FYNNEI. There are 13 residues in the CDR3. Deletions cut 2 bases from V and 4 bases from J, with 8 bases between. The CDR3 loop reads CASSEKRAYGYTF. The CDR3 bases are TGTGCCAGCAGTGAAAAGAGGGCCTATGGCTACACCTTC.

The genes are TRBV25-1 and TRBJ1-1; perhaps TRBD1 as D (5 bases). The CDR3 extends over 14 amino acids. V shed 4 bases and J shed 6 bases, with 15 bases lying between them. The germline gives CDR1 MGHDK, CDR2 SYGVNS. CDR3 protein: CASSAGLIGAEAFF. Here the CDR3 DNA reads TGTGCCAGCAGTGCAGGGTTGATAGGGGCTGAAGCTTTCTTT.

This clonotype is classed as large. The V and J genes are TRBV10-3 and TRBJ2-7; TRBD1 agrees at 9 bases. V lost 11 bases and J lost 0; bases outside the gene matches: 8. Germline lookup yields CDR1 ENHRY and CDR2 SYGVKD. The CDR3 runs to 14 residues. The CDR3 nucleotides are TGTGCCCCTTGGACAGGGGAGAGCTCCTACGAGCAGTACGTC. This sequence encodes CAPWTGESSYEQYV.

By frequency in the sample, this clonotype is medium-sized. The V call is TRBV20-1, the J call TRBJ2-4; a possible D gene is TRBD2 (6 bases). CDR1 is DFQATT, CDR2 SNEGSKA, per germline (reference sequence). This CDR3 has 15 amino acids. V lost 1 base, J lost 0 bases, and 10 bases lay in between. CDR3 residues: CSARAPGLAKNIQYF. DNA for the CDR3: TGCAGTGCTAGAGCGCCGGGACTAGCCAAAAACATTCAGTACTTC.